These 27 T cell receptor beta chains were sequenced from one sample in a study of graft-versus-host responses after intestinal transplantation. Using immunoSEQ multiplex PCR, the repertoire was profiled, and TCRdb retains in-frame clones only, with some absent. The sample records some 100,000 clones, about 90% being singletons. Their antigen targets remain unknown. The sample consisted of unstimulated CD4+ T cells sorted from spleen or lymph node cells, taken before transplant. The origin of the receptors is a human donor who was the organ donor for an intestinal transplant.

This chain joins TRBV5-1 and TRBJ1-1; D is possibly TRBD1 (5 bases). CDR3 size: 18 residues. V was cut by 3 bases and J by 1 base, with 22 bases left in between. Germline assignment: CDR1 SGHRS and CDR2 YFSETQ. In DNA, the CDR3 is TGCGCCAGCAGCTCCTGGACCGGGACCCTGGCGGGGAACACTGAAGCTTTCTTT. It codes for CASSSWTGTLAGNTEAFF.

This clone has just one count. The rearrangement links TRBV2 to TRBJ2-2, with 7 bases aligning to TRBD1. The length of the CDR3 is 12 residues. Germline V gene lookup returns CDR1 SNHLY and CDR2 FYNNEI. The ends lost 11 bases at V and 1 base at J; junction bases unmatched: 1. The CDR3 is CAGQVNTGELFF. In DNA, the CDR3 is TGTGCCGGACAGGTGAACACCGGGGAGCTGTTTTTT.

The chain links TRBV4-2 to TRBJ2-1; 9 bases are a match to TRBD2. After removal of 1 base from V and 7 bases from J, the junction contained 8 bases not matched to a gene. Germline assignment: CDR1 LGHNA and CDR2 YNFKEQ. The CDR3 is made up of 16 amino acids. CDR3 bases: TGTGCCAGCAGCCAAGGAGGCCTAGCGGGGAGAAATGAGCAGTTCTTC. This sequence encodes CASSQGGLAGRNEQFF.

A few counts support this clone. The rearrangement links TRBV6-5 to TRBJ1-2; D is uncertain. Between the trimmed V and J ends, which lost 6 bases and 2 bases, there was a span of 13 bases. Germline V lookup: CDR1 MNHEY, CDR2 SVGAGI. There are 14 residues in the CDR3. Here the CDR3 reads CASRVGLSNYGYTF. CDR3 DNA: TGTGCCAGCAGGGTCGGACTATCAAACTATGGCTACACCTTC.

This clone was detected a few times. The chain has TRBV6-4 and TRBJ1-5; TRBD1 matches 7 bases. V lost 9 bases, J lost 0 bases, and 14 bases stayed unmatched. Germline CDR1 is MRHNA and CDR2 is SNTAGT. This CDR3 has 17 amino acids. CDR3 in amino acids: CASDSPGQRYSNQPQHF. The CDR3, as DNA: TGTGCCAGTGATTCGCCGGGACAGAGATATAGCAATCAGCCCCAGCATTTT.

The gene calls are TRBV10-1 and TRBJ2-2; D unclear. The CDR3 sequence is 13 residues long. Trimming left V 0 bases short and J 1 base short, with 0 bases between. Germline CDR1 WNHNN, CDR2 SYGVQD (reference sequence). This chain's CDR3 is CASSESNTGELFF. CDR3 DNA sequence: TGCGCCAGCAGTGAGTCGAACACCGGGGAGCTGTTTTTT.

The chain couples TRBV28 to TRBJ1-5; 8 bases are shared with TRBD1. V was clipped by 6 bases and J by 1 base; unmatched bases: 5. This CDR3 region has 15 residues. Germline V gene data show CDR1 as MDHEN and CDR2 as SYDVKM. CDR3 sequence: CASRTGGHSNQPQHF. CDR3 DNA sequence: TGTGCCAGCAGAACAGGGGGACACAGCAATCAGCCCCAGCATTTT.

The gene calls are TRBV6-1 and TRBJ1-1; weak D call: TRBD1 (5 bases). This CDR3 has 13 amino acids. Germline CDR1 is MNHNS and CDR2 is SASEGT. Trimming shortened V by 7 bases and J by 1 base, and 10 bases separated the two germline ends. In DNA form, the CDR3 reads TGTGCCAGCACCTTAGACAGGAACACTGAAGCTTTCTTT. Its translation is CASTLDRNTEAFF.

The sample holds a few counts of this clone. This rearrangement joins TRBV6-5 to TRBJ1-2; no definite D call. CDR1 is MNHEY and CDR2 is SVGAGI in the germline V gene. The CDR3 is made up of 13 amino acids. Trimming removed 5 bases at V and 4 bases at J, with 11 bases between. For the CDR3, the DNA is TGTGCCAGCAGTCCTACACTTCTCTATGGCTACACCTTC. This codes for CASSPTLLYGYTF.

V and J are TRBV2 and TRBJ2-2; tentatively, D is TRBD2 (6 bases). Trimming left V 7 bases short and J 1 base short, with 13 bases between. This CDR3 region has 15 residues. The germline gives CDR1 SNHLY, CDR2 FYNNEI. CDR3 in amino acids: CASTPDGGNTGELFF. In DNA, the CDR3 is TGTGCCAGCACCCCTGACGGGGGGAACACCGGGGAGCTGTTTTTT.

This chain connects TRBV5-1 to TRBJ2-5; possibly TRBD1 or TRBD2 for D (5 bases each). V lost 0 bases to trimming and J lost 5 bases, with 17 bases between them. Germline V gene sequence: CDR1 SGHRS, CDR2 YFSETQ. The CDR3 spans 16 residues. The chain's CDR3 is CASSLAQGTPAETQYF. CDR3 nucleotide sequence: TGCGCCAGCAGCTTGGCCCAAGGGACGCCGGCTGAGACCCAGTACTTC.

The J gene is TRBJ1-3, the V gene TRBV7-9, with D hard to call. CDR1 is SEHNR, CDR2 FQNEAQ, per germline (reference sequence). The CDR3 covers 15 residues. The germline V and J ends were trimmed by 3 bases and 0 bases, with 9 bases remaining between them. Here the CDR3 DNA reads TGTGCCAGCAGCTTCGGCACCCCCTCTGGAAACACCATATATTTT. Translation: CASSFGTPSGNTIYF.

The chain uses TRBV6-6 and TRBJ2-2, with D maybe TRBD2 (6 bases). The V and J ends lost 0 bases and 6 bases respectively, with 11 bases between them. CDR1 MNHNY and CDR2 SVGAGI come from the germline V gene (reference sequence). The CDR3 is made up of 15 amino acids. CDR3 sequence: CASSYSLAASGELFF. The CDR3 nucleotides read TGTGCCAGCAGTTACTCGTTAGCGGCCTCCGGGGAGCTGTTTTTT.

The gene calls are TRBV7-2 and TRBJ1-2; the D is unclear. Trimming removed 2 bases at V and 8 bases at J, with 18 bases between. The CDR3 totals 15 residues. Germline CDR1 and CDR2: SGHTA and FQGNSA. The CDR3 spells CASSLHLGVPGGYTF. DNA of the CDR3: TGTGCCAGCAGCTTACATCTCGGGGTACCAGGAGGCTACACCTTC.

V usage is TRBV7-9 and J usage is TRBJ1-2; 12 bases map to TRBD1. The germline V gene has CDR1 SEHNR and CDR2 FQNEAQ (reference sequence). CDR3 length: 15 residues. With V trimmed by 5 bases and J by 6 bases, 7 bases remained unmatched. CDR3 nucleotides: TGTGCCAGCAGCGCAGGGACAGGGGGCGCCGATGGCTACACCTTC. It yields the protein CASSAGTGGADGYTF.

The chain carries TRBV29-1 and TRBJ2-4, with D possibly matching TRBD1 (7 bases). Trimming stripped 7 bases from V and 5 bases from J, with 15 bases between. The CDR3 length is 13 residues. Germline CDR1 reads SQVTM; CDR2 reads ANQGSEA. The CDR3 is CSGQGGGQNIQYF. The CDR3 nucleotides read TGCAGCGGTCAGGGGGGCGGCCAAAACATTCAGTACTTC.

The J gene is TRBJ1-4, the V gene TRBV5-4, with D possibly matching TRBD1 (5 bases). Per the germline V gene, CDR1 is SGHNT and CDR2 is YYREEE (reference sequence). The CDR3 contains 16 residues. V shed 3 bases and J shed 0 bases, with 12 bases lying between them. As DNA, the CDR3 is TGTGCCAGCAGCTGGGGGACGGACACAACTAATGAAAAACTGTTTTTT. Translation: CASSWGTDTTNEKLFF.

As DNA, the CDR3 is TGTGCCATCAGTGATGGGGGGACAGGGTTGAACACTGAAGCTTTCTTT. Translation gives CAISDGGTGLNTEAFF. The chain joins TRBV10-3 to TRBJ1-1; 9 bases are a match to TRBD1. Germline CDR1 is ENHRY and CDR2 is SYGVKD. CDR3 length: 16 residues. J lost 0 bases, V lost 3 bases, and 5 bases had no gene match.

V and J are TRBV10-3 and TRBJ2-1, with unresolved D. The V end was cut by 2 bases, the J end by 1 base, with 18 bases between. The germline CDR1 and CDR2 sequences are ENHRY and SYGVKD. The CDR3 is made up of 18 amino acids. This chain's CDR3 is CAISEDFGGRKSYNEQFF. The CDR3 DNA is TGTGCCATCAGTGAGGATTTCGGCGGACGGAAATCCTACAATGAGCAGTTCTTC.

In nucleotides, the CDR3 is TGTGCCAGTAGTACCGGGGTTTCTGGGGCCAACGTCCTGACTTTC. Protein product: CASSTGVSGANVLTF. The V and J genes are TRBV19 and TRBJ2-6; tentatively, D is TRBD2 (5 bases). This CDR3 contains 15 residues. V shed 4 bases and J shed 1 base, with 8 bases lying between them. Germline values: CDR1 LNHDA, CDR2 SQIVND (reference sequence).

V and J are TRBV5-1 and TRBJ2-3; TRBD1 aligns across 7 bases. The CDR3 has 15 residues. The germline CDR1 and CDR2 sequences are SGHRS and YFSETQ. The junction had 7 bases not matched to a gene; V was cut back by 4 bases and J by 2 bases. The CDR3 sequence is CASSGQAPSTDTQYF. The CDR3 bases are TGCGCCAGCAGCGGACAGGCCCCTTCCACAGATACGCAGTATTTT.

The chain is built from TRBV27 and TRBJ2-3; TRBD2 might be the D (6 bases). Germline V CDR1 and CDR2: MNHEY, SMNVEV (reference sequence). The CDR3 consists of 12 residues. Trimming took off 0 bases at V and 14 bases at J, with 12 bases between the two ends. The CDR3 bases are TGTGCCAGCAGTTTATCCCGACTAGTGTGGTATTTT. Protein sequence: CASSLSRLVWYF.

CDR3 nucleotides: TGCGCCAGCGGGAGGCGGGGGGGCCCAGAGACCCAGTACTTC. This translates into CASGRRGGPETQYF. The chain couples TRBV5-1 to TRBJ2-5, with 9 nucleotides matching TRBD2. CDR1 and CDR2 from the germline V gene are SGHRS and YFSETQ. The CDR3 extends over 14 amino acids. J gave up 4 bases and V 7 bases, and 8 bases lay outside the gene matches.

The sample holds a few counts of this clone. Other nucleotide sequences from this sample produce the same CDR3. The chain combines TRBV7-9 with TRBJ2-7, with no clear D. The V and J ends lost 2 bases and 0 bases respectively, with 2 bases between them. The CDR3 spans 12 residues. The germline V gene encodes CDR1 SEHNR and CDR2 FQNEAQ (reference sequence). The CDR3 here is CASSLTSYEQYF. DNA of the CDR3: TGTGCCAGCAGCTTAACCTCCTACGAGCAGTACTTC.

The V and J genes are TRBV4-1 and TRBJ2-2; no clear D. The V gene's germline CDR1 is MGHRA and CDR2 YSYEKL. Deletions cut 3 bases from V and 5 bases from J, with 19 bases between. The CDR3 length is 17 residues. The CDR3 bases are TGCGCCAGCAGCCAGGGTTTTATTATGATGACAACCGGGGAGCTGTTTTTT. Translated, it gives CASSQGFIMMTTGELFF.

The CDR3 DNA is TGTGCCAGCAAGCCAGGCAATACCTACGAGCAGTACTTC. This codes for CASKPGNTYEQYF. V is TRBV14 and J is TRBJ2-7; D remains ambiguous. The CDR3 is 13 amino acids. V shed 7 bases and J shed 2 bases, with 12 bases lying between them. Germline V gene lookup returns CDR1 SGHDN and CDR2 FVKESK. The full variable domain, with the rest looked up from reference TRBV14 and TRBJ2-7, is EAGVTQFPSHSVIEKGQTVTLRCDPISGHDNLYWYRRVMGKEIKFLLHFVKESKQDESGMPNNRFLAERTGGTYSTLKVQPAELEDSGVYFCASKPGNTYEQYFGPGTRLTVT.

The genes are TRBV5-1 and TRBJ1-4, with D maybe TRBD1 (5 bases). Per germline, CDR1 SGHRS and CDR2 YFSETQ. The CDR3 extends over 17 amino acids. V lost 0 bases and J 8 bases, leaving 20 bases between the germline ends. For the CDR3, the DNA is TGCGCCAGCAGCTTGGAAGGTTTATTAGGCTGGGGGGAAAAACTGTTTTTT. It translates to CASSLEGLLGWGEKLFF.